This TCR beta chain was recorded in a study of blood T cell repertoires in COVID-19. About the study: Italy, Spain and the United States were the sources of the convalescent and acute COVID-19 samples.

The CDR3 totals 14 residues. Trimming cost V 0 bases and J 8 bases; bases outside gene matches: 0. Germline values: CDR1 MNHEY, CDR2 SVGAGI. Profiled with immunoSEQ multiplex PCR; TCRdb holds only in-frame clones, not every one. The table lists about 190,000 clones, about 90% of them singletons. The sample consisted of peripheral blood. V is TRBV6-5 and J is TRBJ1-4, with TRBD1 identical over 10 bases. This sequence originates from a man aged 50-60 years with acute or convalescent COVID-19. The DNA for the CDR3 is TGTGCCAGCAGTTACTCGGGACAGGGGGAAAAACTGTTTTTT. This encodes CASSYSGQGEKLFF.